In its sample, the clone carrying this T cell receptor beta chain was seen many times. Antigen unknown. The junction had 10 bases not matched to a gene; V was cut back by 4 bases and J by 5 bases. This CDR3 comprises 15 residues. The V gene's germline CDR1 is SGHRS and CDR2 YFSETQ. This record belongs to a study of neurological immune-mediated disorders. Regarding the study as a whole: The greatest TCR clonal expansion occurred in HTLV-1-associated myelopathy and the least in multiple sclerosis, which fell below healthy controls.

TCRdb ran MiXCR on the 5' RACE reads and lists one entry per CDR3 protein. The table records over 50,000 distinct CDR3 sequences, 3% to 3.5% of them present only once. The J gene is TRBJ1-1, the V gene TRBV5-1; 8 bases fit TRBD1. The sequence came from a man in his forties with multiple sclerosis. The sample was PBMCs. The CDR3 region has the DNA TGCGCCAGCAGCATACAGGGGGGAGGAGGGACTGAAGCTTTCTTT. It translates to CASSIQGGGGTEAFF.